The 6 T cell receptor beta chains below come from one sample, sequenced in a study of shared clonotypes between healthy human individuals. Using immunoSEQ multiplex PCR, the repertoire was profiled, and TCRdb retains in-frame clones only, with some absent. The sample shows a few million clones, about 90% of them seen only once. What was sequenced was naive CD4+ T cells from PBMCs. The subset is: CD45RA+ positively selected. The receptors were sampled from a man between 18 and 29 years old in good health. Some clones in this sample may be carry-over from other donors' samples.

This clone was seen a handful of times. Other DNA sequences in the same sample also yield this CDR3. The chain has TRBV5-1 and TRBJ2-6; D uncertain. V lost 0 bases and J lost 1, with 5 bases in between. This CDR3 has 15 amino acids. CDR1 is SGHRS, CDR2 YFSETQ, per germline. The CDR3 sequence: CASSLEGSGANVLTF. CDR3 bases: TGCGCCAGCAGCTTGGAAGGGTCTGGGGCCAACGTCCTGACTTTC.

A remark on this clone: Other DNA sequences of this sample code for an identical CDR3. The chain employs TRBV7-9 and TRBJ1-4, with D unresolved. V was trimmed by 4 bases and J by 0 bases, leaving 6 bases between them. The CDR3 has 14 amino acids. Germline V gives CDR1 SEHNR, CDR2 FQNEAQ (reference sequence). CDR3 protein: CASSSRATNEKLFF. The CDR3 DNA reads TGTGCCAGCAGCTCCCGGGCAACTAATGAAAAACTGTTTTTT.

The chain carries TRBV4-1 and TRBJ1-5; D is perhaps TRBD1 (6 bases). The CDR3 covers 15 residues. Germline CDR1 reads MGHRA; CDR2 reads YSYEKL. V was pared by 1 base and J by 7 bases, with 14 bases between. The CDR3 DNA reads as TGCGCCAGCAGCCAAGTGGGCAGGGGCGAACAGCCCCAGCATTTT. Its translation is CASSQVGRGEQPQHF.

Points on this clone: Other DNA sequences from this sample encode an identical CDR3 as well. CDR3 residues: CASSQGTAGEQYF. The CDR3 region has the DNA TGCGCCAGCAGCCAAGGGACGGCGGGCGAGCAGTACTTC. V usage is TRBV5-1 and J usage is TRBJ2-7; D could derive from TRBD1 or TRBD2 (5 bases each). V lost 4 bases, J lost 6 bases, and 14 bases lay in between. Germline-derived CDR1 and CDR2 are SGHRS and YFSETQ. The CDR3 has 13 residues.

J is TRBJ2-7 and V is TRBV5-1; D is undetermined. The CDR3 contains 14 residues. Germline loops: CDR1 SGHRS, CDR2 YFSETQ. V was trimmed by 4 bases and J by 4 bases, leaving 15 bases between them. This chain's CDR3 is CASSADLKSYEQYF. The CDR3 DNA is TGCGCCAGCAGCGCCGACCTTAAGAGTTACGAGCAGTACTTC.

In its sample, this clone was seen a few times. The sample contains more than one DNA sequence encoding this CDR3. The V call is TRBV6-5, the J call TRBJ1-5; possibly TRBD1 for D (6 bases). Trimming left V 0 bases short and J 4 bases short, with 7 bases between. The CDR3 length is 14 residues. Germline lookup yields CDR1 MNHEY and CDR2 SVGAGI. The CDR3 bases are TGTGCCAGCAGTTACTCGAGGGGGAATCAGCCCCAGCATTTT. This gives the protein CASSYSRGNQPQHF.